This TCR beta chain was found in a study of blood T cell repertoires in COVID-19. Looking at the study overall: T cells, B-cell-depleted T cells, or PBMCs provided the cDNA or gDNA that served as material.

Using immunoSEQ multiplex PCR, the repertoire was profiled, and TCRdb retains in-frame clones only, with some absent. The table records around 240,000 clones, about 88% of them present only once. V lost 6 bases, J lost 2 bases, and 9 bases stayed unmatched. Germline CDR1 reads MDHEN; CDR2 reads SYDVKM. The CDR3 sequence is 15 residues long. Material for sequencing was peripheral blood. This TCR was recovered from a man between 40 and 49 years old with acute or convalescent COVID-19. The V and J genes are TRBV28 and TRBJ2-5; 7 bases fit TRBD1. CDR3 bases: TGTGCCAGCAGCCTAACCTCGGGACAGCAAGAGACCCAGTACTTC. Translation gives CASSLTSGQQETQYF. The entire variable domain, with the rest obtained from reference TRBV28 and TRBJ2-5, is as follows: DVKVTQSSRYLVKRTGEKVFLECVQDMDHENMFWYRQDPGLGLRLIYFSYDVKMKEKGDIPEGYSVSREKKERFSLILESASTNQTSMYLCASSLTSGQQETQYFGPGTRLLVL.